These 12 T cell receptor beta chains originate from one sample sequenced in a study of cytomegalovirus exposure and HLA in healthy donors (TCRdb year 2017). Libraries were built with the immunoSEQ multiplex PCR assay. A mixture of 60 forward primers for TCR Vbeta segments and 13 reverse primers for TCR Jbeta segments was used in the multiplex PCR. TCRdb mirrors the immuneACCESS table, restricted to in-frame sequences. Some clones are absent from its copies; in checked studies, under half trace to an unresolved V gene, and the reason for the others is unknown. Across this sample there are about 170,000 clones, with 62% seen only once. The ten top clones hold 2.5% to 3.5% of the sample. The sequencing sample was made of PBMCs. These receptors were obtained from a man aged 40-50 years in good health and CMV-seronegative.

The J gene is TRBJ1-5, the V gene TRBV6-1; 9 bases match TRBD1. Germline CDR1 MNHNS, CDR2 SASEGT. This CDR3 contains 16 residues. V shed 4 bases and J 1 base; nucleotides not matched to a gene: 5. The CDR3, as DNA: TGTGCCAGCAGTGGATACAGGGGGCAAAGCAATCAGCCCCAGCATTTT. This encodes CASSGYRGQSNQPQHF.

The rearrangement joins TRBV7-9 to TRBJ2-1; D ambiguous. In germline, CDR1 is SEHNR, CDR2 FQNEAQ (reference sequence). The CDR3 contains 15 residues. V was shortened by 4 bases and J by 6 bases, with 16 bases between the two germline ends. The CDR3 sequence: CASSYASQRGNEQFF. CDR3 DNA: TGTGCCAGCAGCTACGCCAGCCAGAGAGGCAATGAGCAGTTCTTC.

The chain employs TRBV19 and TRBJ2-5; D call uncertain. CDR3 size: 14 residues. V was trimmed by 3 bases and J by 2 bases, leaving 10 bases between them. Germline-derived CDR1 and CDR2 are LNHDA and SQIVND (reference sequence). The CDR3 sequence: CASSIVGIQETQYF. The CDR3 coding sequence is TGTGCCAGTAGTATTGTGGGCATTCAAGAGACCCAGTACTTC.

The chain couples TRBV4-2 to TRBJ2-1; unclear D gene. Germline CDR1 LGHNA, CDR2 YNFKEQ. This CDR3 comprises 17 residues. Trimming left V 0 bases short and J 0 bases short, with 12 bases between. The CDR3 here is CASSQEIFSSSYNEQFF. The CDR3 DNA sequence: TGTGCCAGCAGCCAAGAAATCTTCTCGAGCTCCTACAATGAGCAGTTCTTC.

The chain recombines TRBV27 with TRBJ1-5; 10 positions match TRBD1. J was trimmed by 2 bases and V by 4 bases; bases with no gene match: 2. The CDR3 sequence is 15 residues long. The germline V gene encodes CDR1 MNHEY and CDR2 SMNVEV (reference sequence). In DNA form, the CDR3 reads TGTGCCAGCAGTTCGGGGACAGGGGGCAATCAGCCCCAGCATTTT. This sequence encodes CASSSGTGGNQPQHF.

The chain links TRBV23-1 to TRBJ1-4; TRBD1 matches at 10 bases. TRBV23-1 is placed among ORFs of uncertain function. V lost 7 bases, J lost 9 bases, and 8 bases stayed unmatched. This CDR3 has 14 amino acids. The CDR3 DNA reads as TGCGCCAGCACACTCCGGGACAGGGGTAAAAAACTGTTTTTT. Residues: CASTLRDRGKKLFF.

The chain recombines TRBV4-1 with TRBJ1-4; the D gene is possibly TRBD1 (6 bases). V was clipped by 0 bases and J by 0 bases, with 11 bases between them. The CDR3 consists of 17 residues. Germline CDR1 MGHRA, CDR2 YSYEKL. The CDR3 sequence is CASSQDSRGATNEKLFF. CDR3 coding DNA: TGCGCCAGCAGCCAAGATAGCAGGGGTGCAACTAATGAAAAACTGTTTTTT.

The rearrangement joins TRBV19 to TRBJ2-1; possibly TRBD2 for D (6 bases). Germline V gene sequence: CDR1 LNHDA, CDR2 SQIVND (reference sequence). The germline V and J ends were trimmed by 3 bases and 4 bases, with 16 bases remaining between them. The CDR3 is 16 residues long. CDR3 nucleotide sequence: TGTGCCAGTAGTATGCTAGCGTTCGGCGGGTACAATGAGCAGTTCTTC. This encodes CASSMLAFGGYNEQFF.

The chain combines TRBV7-3 with TRBJ2-1, with 7 bases matching TRBD2. Germline loops: CDR1 SGHTA, CDR2 FQGTGA. This CDR3 is 16 amino acids long. V trimming: 5 bases; J trimming: 2 bases; junction bases outside the gene matches: 9. CDR3 nucleotides: TGTGCCAGCAGCCCGAACCCTAGCGGAACCTACAATGAGCAGTTCTTC. This codes for CASSPNPSGTYNEQFF.

The gene calls are TRBV9 and TRBJ2-1; 7 bases are shared with TRBD2. The V segment lost 2 bases and the J segment 0 bases; nucleotides outside the gene matches: 2. Germline lookup yields CDR1 SGDLS and CDR2 YYNGEE. The CDR3 runs to 15 residues. For the CDR3, the DNA is TGTGCCAGCAGCGTCAGCGGGACCTCCTACAATGAGCAGTTCTTC. Its translation is CASSVSGTSYNEQFF.

The chain uses TRBV5-1 and TRBJ2-2; tentatively, D is TRBD1 (5 bases). The CDR3 runs 17 residues. Trimming took 0 bases from V and 0 from J, leaving 12 bases between them. CDR1 is SGHRS and CDR2 is YFSETQ in the germline V gene. CDR3 DNA sequence: TGCGCCAGCAGCTTGGGAGTATTGACAGCGAACACCGGGGAGCTGTTTTTT. Its translation is CASSLGVLTANTGELFF.

The rearrangement links TRBV6-5 to TRBJ1-5, with D possibly being TRBD1 (5 bases). Germline CDR1 MNHEY, CDR2 SVGAGI. V was pared by 5 bases and J by 3 bases, with 11 bases between. CDR3 size: 14 residues. As DNA, the CDR3 is TGTGCCAGCAGTGAAAAAGGGGCCAATCAGCCCCAGCATTTT. Its translation: CASSEKGANQPQHF.